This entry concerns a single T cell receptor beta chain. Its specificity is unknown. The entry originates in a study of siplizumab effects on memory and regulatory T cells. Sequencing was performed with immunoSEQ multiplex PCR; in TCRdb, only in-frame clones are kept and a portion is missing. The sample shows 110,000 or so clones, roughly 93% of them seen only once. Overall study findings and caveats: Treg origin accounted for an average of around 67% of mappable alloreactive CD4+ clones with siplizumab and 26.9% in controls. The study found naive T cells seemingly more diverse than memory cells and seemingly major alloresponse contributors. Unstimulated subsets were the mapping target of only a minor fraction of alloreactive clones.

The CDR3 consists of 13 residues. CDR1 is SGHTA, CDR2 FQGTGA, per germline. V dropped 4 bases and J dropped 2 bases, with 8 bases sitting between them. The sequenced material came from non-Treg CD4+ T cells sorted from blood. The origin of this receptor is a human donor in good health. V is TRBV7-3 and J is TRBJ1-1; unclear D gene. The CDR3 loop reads CASSSVGNTEAFF. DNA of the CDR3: TGTGCCAGCAGCTCAGTGGGAAACACTGAAGCTTTCTTT.